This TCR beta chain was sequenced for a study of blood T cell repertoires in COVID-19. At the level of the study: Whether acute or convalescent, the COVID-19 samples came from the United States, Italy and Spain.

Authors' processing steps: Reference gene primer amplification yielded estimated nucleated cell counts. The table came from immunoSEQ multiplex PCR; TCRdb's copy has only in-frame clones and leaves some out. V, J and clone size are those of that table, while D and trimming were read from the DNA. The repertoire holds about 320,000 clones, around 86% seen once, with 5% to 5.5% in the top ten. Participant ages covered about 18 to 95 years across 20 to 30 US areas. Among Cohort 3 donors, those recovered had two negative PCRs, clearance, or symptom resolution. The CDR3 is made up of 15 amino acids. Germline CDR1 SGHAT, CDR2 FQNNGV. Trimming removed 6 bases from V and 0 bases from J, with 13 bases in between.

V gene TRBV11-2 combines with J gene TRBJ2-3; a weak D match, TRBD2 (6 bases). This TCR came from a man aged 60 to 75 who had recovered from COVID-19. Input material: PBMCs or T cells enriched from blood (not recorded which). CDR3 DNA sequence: TGTGCCAGCAGATCCGATAGCGGCAGCACAGATACGCAGTATTTT. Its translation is CASRSDSGSTDTQYF.